The present T cell receptor beta chain was sequenced within a study of cytomegalovirus exposure and HLA in healthy donors. Trimming took 1 base from V and 11 from J, leaving 17 bases between them. Germline V gives CDR1 GTSNPN, CDR2 SVGIG (reference sequence). The length of the CDR3 is 13 residues. The PCR had 60 Vbeta and 13 Jbeta primers. Clones were sequenced by immunoSEQ multiplex PCR, and TCRdb holds only the in-frame ones, with some missing. Altogether around 150,000 clones are present, more than 70% being singletons, with the ten largest covering around 6.5%. This TCR was recovered from a male donor in good health and CMV-seropositive. V usage is TRBV30 and J usage is TRBJ1-1; no reliable D call. The sequencing sample was made of PBMCs. CDR3 loop: CAWSERGARVAFF. CDR3 DNA: TGTGCCTGGAGTGAAAGAGGCGCGAGGGTCGCTTTCTTT.